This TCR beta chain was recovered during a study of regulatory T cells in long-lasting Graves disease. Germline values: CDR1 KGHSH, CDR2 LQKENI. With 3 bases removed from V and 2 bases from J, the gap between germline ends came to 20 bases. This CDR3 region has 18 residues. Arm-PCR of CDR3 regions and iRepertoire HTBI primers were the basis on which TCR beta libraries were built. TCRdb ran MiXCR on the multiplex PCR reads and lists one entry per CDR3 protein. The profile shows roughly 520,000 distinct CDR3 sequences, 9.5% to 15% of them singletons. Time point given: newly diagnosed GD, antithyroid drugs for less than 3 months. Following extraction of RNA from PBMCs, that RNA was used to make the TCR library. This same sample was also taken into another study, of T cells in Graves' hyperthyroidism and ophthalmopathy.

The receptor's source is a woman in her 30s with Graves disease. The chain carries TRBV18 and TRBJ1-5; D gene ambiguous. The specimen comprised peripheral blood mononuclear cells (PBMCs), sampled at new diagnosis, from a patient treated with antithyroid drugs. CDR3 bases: TGTGCCAGCTCACCGGCAAGAGGAGGCGGAGGCGGCAATCAGCCCCAGCATTTT. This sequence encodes CASSPARGGGGGNQPQHF.